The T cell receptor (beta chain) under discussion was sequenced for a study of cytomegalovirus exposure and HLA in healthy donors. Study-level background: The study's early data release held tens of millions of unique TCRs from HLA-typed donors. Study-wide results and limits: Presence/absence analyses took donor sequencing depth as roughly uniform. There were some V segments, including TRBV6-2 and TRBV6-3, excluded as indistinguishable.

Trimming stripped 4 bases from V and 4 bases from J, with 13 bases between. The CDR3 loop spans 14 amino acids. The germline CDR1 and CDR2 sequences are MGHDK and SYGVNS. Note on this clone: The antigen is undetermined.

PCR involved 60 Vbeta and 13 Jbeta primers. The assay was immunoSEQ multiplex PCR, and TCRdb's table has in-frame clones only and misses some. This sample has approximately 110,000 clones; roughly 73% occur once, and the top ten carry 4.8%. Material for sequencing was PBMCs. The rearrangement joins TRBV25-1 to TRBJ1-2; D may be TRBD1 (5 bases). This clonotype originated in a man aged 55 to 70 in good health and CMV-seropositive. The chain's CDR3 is CASSGRQNTYGYTF. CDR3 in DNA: TGTGCCAGCAGTGGTCGACAGAACACCTATGGCTACACCTTC.